A single sample gave rise to the 6 T cell receptor beta chains below, sequenced in a study of Graves' ophthalmopathy and Graves' hyperthyroidism. RNA transcripts provided the template for amplifying TCR beta CDR3 regions. Second-round multiplex PCR followed a first-round RT-PCR using HTBI primers. TCRdb re-derived calls from the multiplex PCR reads in MiXCR, one entry per CDR3 protein. The sample has just over 400,000 distinct CDR3 sequences; more than 20% are singletons. Sequenced: peripheral blood. The receptors originated from a woman aged 18-29 years with stable Graves' hyperthyroidism.

This clonotype appeared many times. The chain joins TRBV28 to TRBJ1-2, with D perhaps matching TRBD1 (5 bases). Germline CDR1 is MDHEN and CDR2 is SYDVKM. The CDR3 is 11 residues long. V lost 8 bases and J 4 bases, leaving 8 bases between the germline ends. The CDR3, as DNA: TGTGCCAGCCTGAGGGGCTATGGCTACACCTTC. This codes for CASLRGYGYTF.

This clonotype was seen ten or more times. V gene TRBV10-3 combines with J gene TRBJ2-5; TRBD2 agrees at 11 bases. With V trimmed by 0 bases and J by 5 bases, 11 bases remained unmatched. The CDR3 has 18 residues. Germline assignment: CDR1 ENHRY and CDR2 SYGVKD. The CDR3 protein is CAISESTSGVEAKETQYF. CDR3 sequence (DNA): TGTGCCATCAGTGAGTCGACTAGCGGGGTGGAGGCGAAGGAGACCCAGTACTTC.

This clonotype was recorded at least ten times. J is TRBJ1-2 and V is TRBV4-1; possible D gene TRBD1, 5 bases. Trimming took off 0 bases at V and 2 bases at J, with 7 bases between the two ends. CDR3 length: 14 amino acids. Germline loops: CDR1 MGHRA, CDR2 YSYEKL. The CDR3 loop reads CASSQEDRNYGYTF. In nucleotides, the CDR3 is TGCGCCAGCAGCCAAGAAGACAGAAACTATGGCTACACCTTC.

This rearrangement joins TRBV7-6 to TRBJ1-5, with TRBD1 matching 7 bases. Unmatched junction bases numbered 5, after V lost 0 bases and J lost 9 bases. Germline CDR1 is SGHVS and CDR2 is FNYEAQ. This CDR3 has 14 residues. DNA of the CDR3: TGTGCCAGCAGCTTAGCTGAGGGACAGCCGCCCCAGCATTTT. Amino acid sequence: CASSLAEGQPPQHF.

There are many counts of this clonotype. The chain is built from TRBV9 and TRBJ2-5; D might be TRBD1 (6 bases). Germline CDR1 and CDR2: SGDLS and YYNGEE. The CDR3 has 17 residues. Trimming removed 3 bases at V and 1 base at J, with 19 bases between. The DNA for the CDR3 is TGTGCCAGCAGCGCCCGCCTGGGGAGAGGGGGCCAAGAGACCCAGTACTTC. Amino acids: CASSARLGRGGQETQYF.

Points on this clonotype: This may come from a read error, since a much larger clone is one base off. The J gene is TRBJ2-2, the V gene TRBV11-2; D could derive from TRBD1 or TRBD2 (5 bases each). Germline V gene lookup returns CDR1 SGHAT and CDR2 FQNNGV. CDR3 length: 16 residues. In nucleotides, the CDR3 is TGTGCCAACAGCCGGGGACGAGACCCAATGGGCGGGGAGCTGTTTTTT. Translation gives CANSRGRDPMGGELFF.